This T cell receptor (beta chain) was identified in a study of blood T cell repertoires in COVID-19. Study-level background: Sources were T cells, B-cell-depleted T cells, or PBMCs; the material itself was cDNA or gDNA.

Authors' methods: Amplifying reference gene primers gave estimates of nucleated cell counts. The repertoire was sequenced with immunoSEQ multiplex PCR; TCRdb's copy has only in-frame clones and lacks some. Clonal size and the V and J genes are those of that table, whereas D and trimming came from the DNA. This sample has about 140,000 clones, with 88% found just once. Specimen: peripheral blood. The origin of this receptor is a man aged 55 to 70 with active or convalescent COVID-19.

The CDR3 DNA follows: TGTGCCAGTAGTATTACAGGGCGCACTGAAGCTTTCTTT. Amino acids: CASSITGRTEAFF. V usage is TRBV19 and J usage is TRBJ1-1; a weak D match, TRBD1 (6 bases). This CDR3 has 13 residues. Germline CDR1 is LNHDA and CDR2 is SQIVND (reference sequence). Trimming took off 3 bases at V and 4 bases at J, with 9 bases between the two ends. The full variable domain, in which reference TRBV19 and TRBJ1-1 provide the parts outside the CDR3, is DGGITQSPKYLFRKEGQNVTLSCEQNLNHDAMYWYRQDPGQGLRLIYYSQIVNDFQKGDIAEGYSVSREKKESFPLTVTSAQKNPTAFYLCASSITGRTEAFFGQGTRLTVV.